The rows below give T cell receptor beta chains drawn from one sample of a study of T cell responses to AZD1222 COVID-19 vaccine. Measured with immunoSEQ multiplex PCR; TCRdb has only the in-frame clones, and not every one. The sample yields some 180,000 clones, around 90% seen once. The sequences come from peripheral blood, collected 28 days after the second AZD1222 dose. These receptor sequences come from an adult who received the AZD1222 COVID-19 vaccine. The CDR3 runs from the conserved cysteine through the conserved F or W. The order of the fields is D gene, clone size, V gene, J gene, CDR3 protein, CDR3 DNA. The D gene is left open where the match is weak. Clone size is shown for a subset of rows, as once, few, many or a class of expanded clone.

TRBD1	NA	TRBV28	TRBJ1-1	CASSLGQGEAFF	TGTGCCAGCAGCCTAGGACAGGGTGAAGCTTTCTTT
NA	NA	TRBV4-1	TRBJ1-3	CASSHPPVSPNTIYF	TGCGCCAGCAGCCATCCTCCGGTCTCCCCAAACACCATATATTTT
TRBD1	few	TRBV7-3	TRBJ1-3	CASSLSGGYGNTIYF	TGTGCCAGCAGCTTATCAGGGGGCTATGGAAACACCATATATTTT
NA	few	TRBV19	TRBJ1-2	CASSIWDAVLEGYTF	TGTGCCAGTAGTATATGGGACGCCGTCCTAGAGGGCTACACCTTC
TRBD1	NA	TRBV5-1	TRBJ1-2	CASSQDPGQKNYGYTF	TGCGCCAGCAGCCAAGATCCGGGACAGAAAAACTATGGCTACACCTTC
TRBD1	NA	TRBV30	TRBJ2-3	CACTRTGGSDTQYF	TGTGCCTGCACGAGGACAGGGGGCTCGGATACGCAGTATTTT
NA	NA	TRBV10-3	TRBJ2-1	CAISAGVVISYNEQFF	TGTGCCATCAGTGCTGGGGTGGTTATCTCCTACAATGAGCAGTTCTTC
NA	NA	TRBV18	TRBJ1-5	CASSPIDSNQPQHF	TGTGCCAGCTCACCGATCGATAGCAATCAGCCCCAGCATTTT
TRBD2	NA	TRBV2	TRBJ2-7	CASRGTGTSGGKTSSYEQYF	TGTGCCAGCAGGGGCACCGGGACTAGCGGGGGAAAAACGAGCTCCTACGAGCAGTACTTC
NA	NA	TRBV4-1	TRBJ2-3	CASSQGVFAGDTQYF	TGCGCCAGCAGCCAAGGAGTATTTGCGGGAGATACGCAGTATTTT
TRBD1	NA	TRBV9	TRBJ2-3	CASSVAGQGKTDTQYF	TGTGCCAGCAGCGTCGCGGGACAGGGGAAAACAGATACGCAGTATTTT
NA	NA	TRBV6-5	TRBJ2-1	CASTHGNNEQFF	TGTGCCAGCACCCACGGGAACAATGAGCAGTTCTTC
TRBD1	NA	TRBV9	TRBJ1-2	CASSVATGGTANYGYTF	TGTGCCAGCAGCGTAGCTACGGGGGGGACAGCTAACTATGGCTACACCTTC
NA	NA	TRBV6-2/TRBV6-3	TRBJ2-3	CASSLGPAVTDTQYF	TGTGCCAGCAGTTTGGGCCCAGCGGTCACAGATACGCAGTATTTT
NA	NA	TRBV7-9	TRBJ1-1	CASSFGGPTEAFF	TGTGCCAGCAGCTTCGGGGGGCCCACTGAAGCTTTCTTT
NA	NA	TRBV6-5	TRBJ1-5	CASSRRQGETQPQHF	TGTGCCAGCAGCCGTAGGCAGGGAGAGACGCAGCCCCAGCATTTT
NA	NA	TRBV6-5	TRBJ1-5	CASSYLTGFQPQHF	TGTGCCAGCAGTTACCTGACAGGTTTTCAGCCCCAGCATTTT
NA	once	TRBV7-2	TRBJ2-4	CASSSLNRRGRNIQYF	TGTGCCAGCAGCTCCCTTAATAGAAGGGGGAGGAACATTCAGTACTTC
TRBD1	NA	TRBV4-1	TRBJ1-4	CASSQAQAGTVEKLFF	TGCGCCAGCAGCCAAGCTCAGGCAGGGACAGTTGAAAAACTGTTTTTT
NA	NA	TRBV5-1	TRBJ2-3	CASSSDRGPGTDTQYF	TGCGCCAGCAGCTCGGACAGAGGACCGGGTACAGATACGCAGTATTTT
NA	NA	TRBV5-1	TRBJ2-5	CASRARGYQETQYF	TGCGCCAGCAGGGCCCGAGGGTACCAAGAGACCCAGTACTTC
NA	NA	TRBV6-5	TRBJ2-2	CASSYGGGNGELFF	TGTGCCAGCAGTTACGGAGGGGGCAACGGGGAGCTGTTTTTT
TRBD1	NA	TRBV5-1	TRBJ1-4	CASKTTGTGAGKLFF	TGCGCCAGCAAGACTACCGGGACAGGGGCCGGAAAACTGTTTTTT
NA	NA	TRBV6-6	TRBJ1-2	CASSYSGEANYGYTF	TGTGCCAGCAGTTACTCGGGAGAGGCTAACTATGGCTACACCTTC
NA	NA	TRBV9	TRBJ2-1	CASSPSPGGEQFF	TGTGCCAGCAGCCCGAGTCCCGGGGGTGAGCAGTTCTTC
NA	NA	TRBV27	TRBJ2-7	CASSLLTPRVIHEQYF	TGTGCCAGCAGTTTATTGACCCCCAGGGTAATACACGAGCAGTACTTC
NA	NA	TRBV5-1	TRBJ1-6	CASSLEGAGLGMPYNSPLHF	TGCGCCAGCAGCTTGGAAGGTGCAGGCCTAGGCATGCCCTATAATTCACCCCTCCACTTT
NA	NA	TRBV21-1	TRBJ1-4	CASSKEGLNEKLFF	TGTGCCAGCAGCAAAGAGGGGCTTAATGAAAAACTGTTTTTT
NA	NA	TRBV2	TRBJ1-1	CASSPEMYTEAFF	TGTGCCAGCAGTCCTGAGATGTACACTGAAGCTTTCTTT
TRBD1	NA	TRBV10-3	TRBJ1-4	CAISSTGTGEKLFF	TGTGCCATCAGTTCGACAGGGACCGGTGAAAAACTGTTTTTT
NA	NA	TRBV6-2/TRBV6-3	TRBJ2-4	CASSYDGLAKNIQYF	TGTGCCAGCAGTTACGACGGACTAGCCAAAAACATTCAGTACTTC
TRBD1	few	TRBV19	TRBJ2-1	CASRRGTGRYNEQFF	TGTGCCAGTAGGAGAGGGACAGGGAGGTACAATGAGCAGTTCTTC
NA	NA	TRBV5-6	TRBJ2-5	CASSPGIRGPAVTQYF	TGTGCCAGCAGCCCAGGAATTCGGGGCCCCGCCGTTACCCAGTACTTC
NA	NA	TRBV2	TRBJ2-2	CASSTRQPNTGELFF	TGTGCCAGCAGCACCCGGCAGCCGAACACCGGGGAGCTGTTTTTT
NA	NA	TRBV6-5	TRBJ1-2	CASSYSRQTYGYTF	TGTGCCAGCAGTTACTCTCGGCAGACTTATGGCTACACCTTC
NA	NA	TRBV3-1/TRBV3-2	TRBJ2-5	CASSPSAGGKETQYF	TGTGCCAGCAGCCCCAGCGCGGGTGGTAAGGAGACCCAGTACTTC
NA	NA	TRBV15	TRBJ2-2	CATSRETTSNTGELFF	TGTGCCACCAGCAGAGAAACTACATCGAACACCGGGGAGCTGTTTTTT
NA	NA	TRBV6-5	TRBJ1-2	CASSYVYWGRDYGYTF	TGTGCCAGCAGTTACGTCTATTGGGGTAGGGACTATGGCTACACCTTC
NA	NA	TRBV3-1/TRBV3-2	TRBJ1-2	CASSPRTLNYGYTF	TGTGCCAGCAGCCCACGGACACTTAACTATGGCTACACCTTC
TRBD1	NA	TRBV10-3	TRBJ2-1	CAISRRTGDNEQFF	TGTGCCATCAGCAGAAGGACAGGGGACAATGAGCAGTTCTTC
TRBD1	NA	TRBV6-5	TRBJ1-1	CASNPTGTNTEAFF	TGTGCCAGCAATCCGACAGGGACGAACACTGAAGCTTTCTTT
NA	NA	TRBV6-4	TRBJ2-1	CASSDTEGSNEQFF	TGTGCCAGCAGTGACACCGAGGGCTCCAATGAGCAGTTCTTC
NA	NA	TRBV6-2/TRBV6-3	TRBJ2-1	CASSNTSWLKSFNEQFF	TGTGCCAGCAGTAACACTAGCTGGCTCAAATCATTCAATGAGCAGTTCTTC
NA	NA	TRBV7-3	TRBJ1-2	CASSLTVGADGYTF	TGTGCCAGCAGCTTAACTGTAGGGGCAGATGGCTACACCTTC
NA	NA	TRBV18	TRBJ1-1	CASSPTDLRLMNTEAFF	TGTGCCAGCTCACCGACAGACCTTAGGCTGATGAACACTGAAGCTTTCTTT
NA	NA	TRBV4-1	TRBJ1-6	CASRLLGRNNSPLHF	TGCGCCAGCAGACTATTAGGGAGAAATAATTCACCCCTCCACTTT
NA	NA	TRBV3-1/TRBV3-2	TRBJ2-7	CASSLGNEQYF	TGTGCCAGCAGCCTTGGGAACGAGCAGTACTTC
NA	NA	TRBV27	TRBJ1-5	CASSLRGSNQPQHF	TGTGCCAGCAGTTTGAGAGGTAGCAATCAGCCCCAGCATTTT
NA	NA	TRBV5-1	TRBJ2-7	CASSLTSYEQYF	TGCGCCAGCAGCTTGACTAGCTACGAGCAGTACTTC
NA	NA	TRBV5-1	TRBJ2-1	CASSGTSVGAYNEQFF	TGCGCCAGCAGCGGCACAAGTGTAGGGGCTTACAATGAGCAGTTCTTC
TRBD2	NA	TRBV27	TRBJ2-7	CASSLLAGGISYEQYF	TGTGCCAGCAGTTTACTAGCGGGGGGGATATCCTACGAGCAGTACTTC
NA	NA	TRBV12-3/TRBV12-4	TRBJ1-1	CASRPRVGTEAFF	TGTGCCAGCAGGCCACGAGTTGGGACTGAAGCTTTCTTT
NA	NA	TRBV7-9	TRBJ2-2	CASSLVRGGRTGELFF	TGTGCCAGCAGCTTAGTACGAGGGGGGAGAACCGGGGAGCTGTTTTTT
TRBD1	NA	TRBV2	TRBJ1-2	CASRGRQGANYGYTF	TGTGCCAGCAGGGGAAGACAGGGGGCCAACTATGGCTACACCTTC